What follows is one TCR beta chain and its context. The entry originates in a study of blood T cell repertoires in COVID-19. About the study: Material from acute and convalescent COVID-19 was sourced from the United States, Italy and Spain. PBMCs, B-cell-depleted T cells, or T cells were the source of the cDNA or gDNA that made up the material.

The CDR3 covers 17 residues. Germline assignment: CDR1 MNHEY and CDR2 SVGEGT. Between the trimmed V and J ends, which lost 4 bases and 5 bases, there was a span of 20 bases. Original analysis: Cell counts per sample came from amplifying reference gene primers. Data came from immunoSEQ multiplex PCR; TCRdb stores just in-frame clones and leaves some out. The V and J calls and the clone size are those of that table, but D and trimming were determined from the DNA. This sample has tens of thousands of clones, with 85% to 90% found just once. The V and J genes are TRBV6-2 or TRBV6-3 and TRBJ2-2, with D possibly being TRBD1 (6 bases). The TCR originated in a man in his 70s with active COVID-19. Input material: peripheral blood. The CDR3 region is CASSLYRGSSWTGELFF. CDR3 sequence (DNA): TGTGCCAGCAGTTTATATAGGGGGTCGAGTTGGACCGGGGAGCTGTTTTTT.